This record concerns one T cell receptor beta chain sequence. The data belong to a study of blood T cell repertoires in COVID-19. Across the study: Sources were T cells, B-cell-depleted T cells, or PBMCs; the material itself was cDNA or gDNA.

CDR3 length: 14 amino acids. V lost 2 bases to trimming and J lost 2 bases, with 6 bases between them. CDR1 is MNHNY and CDR2 is SVGAGI in the germline V gene (reference sequence). TCRdb keeps only in-frame clones here, not all; method: immunoSEQ multiplex PCR. The table has a few hundred thousand clones, more than 80% seen once. Sequenced: peripheral blood. J is TRBJ1-4 and V is TRBV6-6; tentative D call: TRBD1 (6 bases). The receptor was derived from a man aged 25-45 years who had recovered from COVID-19. CDR3 region: CASSYRGTNEKLFF. DNA for the CDR3: TGTGCCAGCAGTTACAGGGGGACTAATGAAAAACTGTTTTTT.